The 2 T cell receptor beta chains below come from one sample, sequenced in a study of shared clonotypes between healthy human individuals. Some clones are missing from TCRdb's copy, which holds only in-frame ones; the method was immunoSEQ multiplex PCR. The sample has fewer than 3 million clones; 85% to 95% are singletons. Material for sequencing was naive CD4+ T cells from PBMCs. Subset specified: CD45RA+ positively selected. The receptors originated from a man younger than 30 in good health. Some clones in this sample may be carry-over from other donors' samples.

The chain is built from TRBV10-1 and TRBJ2-3; D may be TRBD1 (5 bases). Per germline, CDR1 WNHNN and CDR2 SYGVQD (reference sequence). V dropped 3 bases and J dropped 1 base, with 14 bases sitting between them. The CDR3 has 16 amino acids. CDR3 amino acids: CASSDKGWIGTDTQYF. The DNA for the CDR3 is TGCGCCAGCAGTGACAAGGGGTGGATCGGCACAGATACGCAGTATTTT.

The chain employs TRBV7-9 and TRBJ2-5; tentatively, D is TRBD2 (5 bases). Germline V gene sequence: CDR1 SEHNR, CDR2 FQNEAQ (reference sequence). V lost 1 base, J lost 1 base, and 10 bases lay in between. The CDR3 is made up of 15 amino acids. The chain's CDR3 is CASSLGTGVQETQYF. The CDR3 DNA is TGTGCCAGCAGCTTAGGGACCGGGGTCCAAGAGACCCAGTACTTC.